This T cell receptor beta chain was observed in a study of T cell responses to AZD1222 COVID-19 vaccine. Overall study context: Second doses that came at about 4 or about 12 weeks were put together. The study's findings and limits: Two AZD1222 doses significantly raised spike-specific TCR breadth and depth over controls. AZD1222 recipients seropositive at baseline numbered only six. Clonal diversity may have been underestimated in mostly white British donors.

Clones were read by immunoSEQ multiplex PCR, and TCRdb kept only the in-frame ones, dropping some. The profile covers 90,000 to 120,000 clones, with 75% to 90% appearing a single time and roughly 4.3% taken by the ten largest. In its sample, this clone was seen a few times. No antigen is known for it. The germline V and J ends were trimmed by 5 bases and 5 bases, with 15 bases remaining between them. CDR3 length equals 13 residues. The germline gives CDR1 SQVTM, CDR2 ANQGSEA. The chain employs TRBV29-1 and TRBJ1-1; no clear D. The specimen was peripheral blood, collected on day 0 of AZD1222 vaccination. This sequence originates from an adult in good health. The CDR3 coding sequence is TGCAGCGTTCGGCCCCGCTCGGGGACTGAAGCTTTCTTT. Translating it yields CSVRPRSGTEAFF.